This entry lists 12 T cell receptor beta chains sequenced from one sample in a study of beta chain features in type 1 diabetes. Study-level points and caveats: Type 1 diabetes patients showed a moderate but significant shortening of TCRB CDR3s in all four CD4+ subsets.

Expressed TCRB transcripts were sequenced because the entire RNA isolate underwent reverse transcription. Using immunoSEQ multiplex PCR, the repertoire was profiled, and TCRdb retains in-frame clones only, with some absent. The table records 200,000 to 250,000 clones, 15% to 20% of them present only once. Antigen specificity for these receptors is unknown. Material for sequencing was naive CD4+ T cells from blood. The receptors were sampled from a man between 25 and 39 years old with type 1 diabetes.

Written as DNA, the CDR3 is TGTGCCAGCAGCCGAACAGGGTCTGGGGCCAACGTCCTGACTTTC. This sequence encodes CASSRTGSGANVLTF. The chain uses TRBV7-9 and TRBJ2-6, with D possibly TRBD1 on 6 matching bases. Trimming left V 5 bases short and J 1 base short, with 9 bases between. The CDR3 contains 15 residues. The germline V gene encodes CDR1 SEHNR and CDR2 FQNEAQ (reference sequence).

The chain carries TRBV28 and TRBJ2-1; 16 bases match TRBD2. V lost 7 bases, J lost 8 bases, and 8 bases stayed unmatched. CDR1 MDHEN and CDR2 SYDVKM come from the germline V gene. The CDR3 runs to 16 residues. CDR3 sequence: CASTPRGTSGRDEQFF. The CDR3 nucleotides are TGTGCCAGCACCCCTCGGGGGACTAGCGGGAGGGATGAGCAGTTCTTC.

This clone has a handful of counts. CDR3 coding DNA: TGTGCCACCAGCAGAGAACCGGGCTTAGCCAAAAACATTCAGTACTTC. Encoded protein: CATSREPGLAKNIQYF. The V and J genes are TRBV15 and TRBJ2-4; the D is unclear. The CDR3 is 16 residues long. Germline-derived CDR1 and CDR2 are LNHNV and YYDKDF (reference sequence). The V end was cut by 0 bases, the J end by 0 bases, with 9 bases between.

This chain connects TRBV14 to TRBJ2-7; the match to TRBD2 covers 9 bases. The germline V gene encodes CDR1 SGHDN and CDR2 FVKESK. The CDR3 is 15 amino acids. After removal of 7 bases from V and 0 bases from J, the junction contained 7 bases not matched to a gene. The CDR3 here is CASNLLSGSSYEQYF. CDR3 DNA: TGTGCCAGCAATCTACTTAGCGGGAGCTCCTACGAGCAGTACTTC. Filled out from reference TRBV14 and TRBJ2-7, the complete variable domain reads EAGVTQFPSHSVIEKGQTVTLRCDPISGHDNLYWYRRVMGKEIKFLLHFVKESKQDESGMPNNRFLAERTGGTYSTLKVQPAELEDSGVYFCASNLLSGSSYEQYFGPGTRLTVT.

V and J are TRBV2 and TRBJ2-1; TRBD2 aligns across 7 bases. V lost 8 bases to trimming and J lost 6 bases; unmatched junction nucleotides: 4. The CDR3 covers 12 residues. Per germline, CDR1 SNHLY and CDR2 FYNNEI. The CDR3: CASRGGGNEQFF. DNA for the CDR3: TGTGCCAGCCGGGGCGGGGGCAATGAGCAGTTCTTC. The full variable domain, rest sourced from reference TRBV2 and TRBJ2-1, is EPEVTQTPSHQVTQMGQEVILRCVPISNHLYFYWYRQILGQKVEFLVSFYNNEISEKSEIFDDQFSVERPDGSNFTLKIRSTKLEDSAMYFCASRGGGNEQFFGPGTRLTVL.

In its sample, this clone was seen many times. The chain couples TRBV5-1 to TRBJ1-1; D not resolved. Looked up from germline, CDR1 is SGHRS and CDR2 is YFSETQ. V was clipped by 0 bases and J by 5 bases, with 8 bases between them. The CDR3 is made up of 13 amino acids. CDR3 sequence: CASSLERQTEAFF. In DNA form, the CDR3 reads TGCGCCAGCAGCTTGGAACGGCAGACTGAAGCTTTCTTT.

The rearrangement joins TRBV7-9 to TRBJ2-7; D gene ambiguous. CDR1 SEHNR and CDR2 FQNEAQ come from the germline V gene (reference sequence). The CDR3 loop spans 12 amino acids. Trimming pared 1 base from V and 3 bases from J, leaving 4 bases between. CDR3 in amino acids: CASSLVIYEQYF. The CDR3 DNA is TGTGCCAGCAGCTTAGTCATCTACGAGCAGTACTTC.

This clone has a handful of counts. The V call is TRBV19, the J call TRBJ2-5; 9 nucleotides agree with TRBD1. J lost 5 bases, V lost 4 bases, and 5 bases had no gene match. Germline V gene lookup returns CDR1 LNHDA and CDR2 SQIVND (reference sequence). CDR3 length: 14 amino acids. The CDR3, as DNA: TGTGCCAGTAGTACAGGGACAGGGACGGAGACCCAGTACTTC. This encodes CASSTGTGTETQYF.

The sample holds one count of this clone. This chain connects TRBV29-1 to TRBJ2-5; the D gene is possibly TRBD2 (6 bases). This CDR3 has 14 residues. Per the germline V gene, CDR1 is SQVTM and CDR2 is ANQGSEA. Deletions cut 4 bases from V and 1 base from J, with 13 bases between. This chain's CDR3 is CSVAIGTSQETQYF. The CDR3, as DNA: TGCAGCGTTGCCATAGGGACTTCCCAAGAGACCCAGTACTTC. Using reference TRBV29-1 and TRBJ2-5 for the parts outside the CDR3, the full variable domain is SAVISQKPSRDICQRGTSLTIQCQVDSQVTMMFWYRQQPGQSLTLIATANQGSEATYESGFVIDKFPISRPNLTFSTLTVSNMSPEDSSIYLCSVAIGTSQETQYFGPGTRLLVL.

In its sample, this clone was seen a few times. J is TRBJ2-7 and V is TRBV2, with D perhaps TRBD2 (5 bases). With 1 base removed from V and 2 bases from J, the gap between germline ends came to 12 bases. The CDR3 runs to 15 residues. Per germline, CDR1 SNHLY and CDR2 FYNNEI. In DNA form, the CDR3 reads TGTGCCAGCAGTGAAGGGTACGCACTAGCCTACGAGCAGTACTTC. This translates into CASSEGYALAYEQYF. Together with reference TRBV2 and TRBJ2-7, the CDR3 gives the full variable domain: EPEVTQTPSHQVTQMGQEVILRCVPISNHLYFYWYRQILGQKVEFLVSFYNNEISEKSEIFDDQFSVERPDGSNFTLKIRSTKLEDSAMYFCASSEGYALAYEQYFGPGTRLTVT.

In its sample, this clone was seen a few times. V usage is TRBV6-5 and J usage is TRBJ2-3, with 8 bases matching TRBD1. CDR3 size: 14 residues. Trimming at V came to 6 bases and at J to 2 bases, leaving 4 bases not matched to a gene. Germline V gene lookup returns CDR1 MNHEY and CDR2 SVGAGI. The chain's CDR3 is CASRAGQATDTQYF. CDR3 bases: TGTGCCAGCAGGGCGGGACAGGCCACAGATACGCAGTATTTT.

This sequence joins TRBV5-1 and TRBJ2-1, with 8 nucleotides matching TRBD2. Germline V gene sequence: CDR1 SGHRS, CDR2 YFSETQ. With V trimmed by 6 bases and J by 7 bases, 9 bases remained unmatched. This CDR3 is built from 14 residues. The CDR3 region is CASTTGLVGNEQFF. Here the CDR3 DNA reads TGCGCCAGCACCACGGGACTAGTGGGGAATGAGCAGTTCTTC.